This T cell receptor (beta chain) was found in a study of blood T cell repertoires in COVID-19. Study at large: Samples of COVID-19 (acute and convalescent) were obtained from the United States, Italy and Spain. PBMCs, B-cell-depleted T cells, or T cells were the source of the cDNA or gDNA that made up the material.

The J segment lost 6 bases and the V segment lost 6 bases, leaving 8 bases of the junction unmatched. In germline, CDR1 is MNHEY, CDR2 SVGEGT. The length of the CDR3 is 14 residues. Seattle-derived patients entered the study during active infection and were followed longitudinally. Original analysis: For nucleated cells, counts were estimated from reference gene primer amplification. Only in-frame clones appear in the TCRdb table, and some are missing; sequencing was by immunoSEQ multiplex PCR. That table gives V, J and clone size, and the DNA gave D and trimming. This sample has 350,000 or so clones, with around nine tenths found just once.

The rearrangement joins TRBV6-2 or TRBV6-3 to TRBJ1-5; the match to TRBD1 covers 7 bases. This sequence was found in a woman between 55 and 75 years old with COVID-19, enrolled during active disease. The source material was peripheral blood. The CDR3 DNA sequence: TGTGCCAGCAGCATCCAGGGGGGAGCTCAGCCCCAGCATTTT. Protein sequence: CASSIQGGAQPQHF.